The rows below give T cell receptor beta chains drawn from one sample of a study of blood T cell repertoires in COVID-19. Only in-frame clones appear in the TCRdb table, and some are missing; sequencing was by immunoSEQ multiplex PCR. The profile shows roughly 86,000 clones, around 85% of them singletons. The sample comprised peripheral blood. The receptors were gathered from a woman older than 75 with COVID-19, enrolled during active disease. Each CDR3 is given with its conserved first and last residue. The D gene is left open where the match is weak. For some rows the clone size is stated as once, few or many, or as a class when expanded; others skip it.

J | D | size | V | DNA | CDR3
TRBJ2-2 | . | . | TRBV19 | TGTGCCAGTAGTAGGACAGTAAACACCGGGGAGCTGTTTTTT | CASSRTVNTGELFF
TRBJ1-2 | TRBD1 | . | TRBV19 | TGTGCCAGTAGAACTATCCGGGACAGGGGGACTCTGGGTGGCTACACCTTC | CASRTIRDRGTLGGYTF
TRBJ1-6 | . | once | TRBV10-1 | TGCGCCAGCAGGACTGTGGACAGTGGCAAGAATTCACCCCTCCACTTT | CASRTVDSGKNSPLHF
TRBJ2-2 | . | few | TRBV2 | TGTGCCAGCAGTGCCTCGGGGTGGGGCACCGGGGAGCTGTTTTTT | CASSASGWGTGELFF
TRBJ1-3 | . | . | TRBV15 | TGTGCCACCAGCAGAGACAGTAACACCATATATTTT | CATSRDSNTIYF
TRBJ2-1 | TRBD2 | . | TRBV5-1 | TGCGCCAGCAGCTTGGTAGCGGGAGGATACAATGAGCAGTTCTTC | CASSLVAGGYNEQFF
TRBJ1-1 | . | . | TRBV7-2 | TGTGCCAGCAGCTTAAGACAACACACTGAAGCTTTCTTT | CASSLRQHTEAFF
TRBJ2-5 | TRBD2 | . | TRBV7-3 | TGTGCCAGCAGCCGACTAGCGGGACAAGAGACCCAGTACTTC | CASSRLAGQETQYF
TRBJ2-5 | TRBD2 | . | TRBV28 | TGTGCCAGCAGCCTGGGGGGTAGCGGGGGGTCGCAAGAGACCCAGTACTTC | CASSLGGSGGSQETQYF
TRBJ1-2 | . | . | TRBV2 | TGTGCCAGCAGTGTGGTGAGGGAAGGGTATGGCTACACCTTC | CASSVVREGYGYTF
TRBJ1-2 | . | . | TRBV7-2 | TGTGCCAGCACCTGGAGGTCGGGTAACTATGGCTACACCTTC | CASTWRSGNYGYTF
TRBJ1-2 | . | . | TRBV7-2 | TGTGCCAGCAGCACCCCCCCCGGAGGTGGCTACACCTTC | CASSTPPGGGYTF
TRBJ2-7 | . | few | TRBV5-4 | TGTGCCAGCAGCCTCCAGTCCGGGAGCCATCCCTACGAGCAGTACTTC | CASSLQSGSHPYEQYF
TRBJ1-3 | . | . | TRBV3-1/TRBV3-2 | TGTGCCAGCAGCCCGTCCTCTGGAAACACCATATATTTT | CASSPSSGNTIYF
TRBJ1-5 | TRBD1 | . | TRBV6-2/TRBV6-3 | TGTGCCAGCAGCGGGGACAGGTTTCGGGATCAGCCCCAGCATTTT | CASSGDRFRDQPQHF
TRBJ2-7 | TRBD2 | . | TRBV28 | TGTGCCAGCAGCCGGGGGGACGGCCTGAACGAGCAGTACTTC | CASSRGDGLNEQYF
TRBJ1-4 | . | once | TRBV28 | TGTGCCAGCAGACCCTGGGAGGGGATCGGGATCGGTGAAAAACTGTTTTTT | CASRPWEGIGIGEKLFF
TRBJ1-1 | . | . | TRBV6-1 | TGTGCCAGCAGTGAAGGGTCCAGGGAGGGGAACACTGAAGCTTTCTTT | CASSEGSREGNTEAFF
TRBJ1-6 | . | . | TRBV18 | TGTGCCAGCTCACCACGGTCTACCGGGGTCGGTGGCTCACCCCTCCACTTT | CASSPRSTGVGGSPLHF
TRBJ1-6 | TRBD1 | . | TRBV6-5 | TGTGCCAGCAGGACAGGGCAACGCTCACCCCTCCACTTT | CASRTGQRSPLHF
TRBJ1-3 | TRBD1 | . | TRBV10-3 | TGTGCCATCAGACCGACAGGGGGCGAGGGCACCATATATTTT | CAIRPTGGEGTIYF
TRBJ1-5 | . | . | TRBV7-3 | TGTGCCAGCAGCAAAGTCAGTGGAGAGCCCCAGCATTTT | CASSKVSGEPQHF
TRBJ1-1 | . | . | TRBV6-4 | TGTGCCAGCAGCCCCCGGGGCGGGAGTGAAGCTTTCTTT | CASSPRGGSEAFF
TRBJ1-6 | . | . | TRBV6-5 | TGTGCCAGCAGTTACTCCGGCGCAGGGCTAAATTCACCCCTCCACTTT | CASSYSGAGLNSPLHF
TRBJ2-7 | . | once | TRBV11-3 | TGTGCATCCTCGAGGGACTTCGGGTACGAGCAGTACTTC | CASSRDFGYEQYF
TRBJ2-1 | . | . | TRBV5-1 | TGCGCCAGCAGCTTGCCAGGGGGCCTAGCGGTACAGGACAATGAGCAGTTCTTC | CASSLPGGLAVQDNEQFF
TRBJ2-5 | TRBD2 | . | TRBV27 | TGTGCCAGCAGTTTAAGGCTAGCGGTACTGGAGACCCAGTACTTC | CASSLRLAVLETQYF
TRBJ1-3 | . | . | TRBV6-6 | TGTGCCAGCGACCAGGGAAGGAACACCATATATTTT | CASDQGRNTIYF
TRBJ2-7 | . | few | TRBV27 | TGTGCCAGCAGTTTATTAAGAGGGAGCTCCTACGAGCAGTACTTC | CASSLLRGSSYEQYF
TRBJ2-2 | . | . | TRBV6-5 | TGTGCCAGCAGGGGGAGGTCAACCGGGGAGCTGTTTTTT | CASRGRSTGELFF
TRBJ2-1 | TRBD2 | . | TRBV7-2 | TGTGCCAGCAGCTTTATGTGGGCGGGGGGGTTCTCCTACAATGAGCAGTTCTTC | CASSFMWAGGFSYNEQFF
TRBJ2-3 | TRBD2 | . | TRBV11-2 | TGTGCCAGCAGCTTTACGGGAGGACCCAGCGCAGATACGCAGTATTTT | CASSFTGGPSADTQYF
TRBJ1-3 | . | . | TRBV12-3/TRBV12-4 | TGTGCCAGCAGTTTCGGGTTAAACACCATATATTTT | CASSFGLNTIYF
TRBJ2-7 | . | . | TRBV5-4 | TGTGCCAGCAGTTTAATGACAGGCTCCTACGAGCAGTACTTC | CASSLMTGSYEQYF
TRBJ2-5 | TRBD1 | . | TRBV27 | TGTGCCAGCAGCCTCAGGGACAGGGGGACGGAGACCCAGTACTTC | CASSLRDRGTETQYF
TRBJ2-2 | . | . | TRBV19 | TGTGCCAGTAGTATCGTCCCGAACACCGGGGAGCTGTTTTTT | CASSIVPNTGELFF
TRBJ1-5 | . | . | TRBV6-5 | TGTGCCAGCAGTTACCTAGGGGTTAATCAGCCCCAGCATTTT | CASSYLGVNQPQHF
TRBJ1-2 | . | . | TRBV3-1/TRBV3-2 | TGTGCCAGCAGCCAACAGGGAACCTATGGCTACACCTTC | CASSQQGTYGYTF
TRBJ1-1 | . | once | TRBV9 | TGTGCCAGCAGCAAAACAAGTATGGGCGCTGAAGCTTTCTTT | CASSKTSMGAEAFF